Listed below are T cell receptor beta chains from one sample, sequenced in a study of response to subunit inactivated influenza vaccine. TCRdb redid the calling of the RT-PCR reads with MiXCR, one entry per CDR3 protein. The sample includes around 480,000 distinct CDR3 sequences, approximately 16% of them seen just once. The sequencing here drew on CD4+ T cells sorted from PBMCs, taken roughly 24 months after vaccination. The origin of the receptors is a man aged 50 to 69 who received an inactivated influenza vaccine. CDR3s include the opening cysteine and the closing phenylalanine or tryptophan. Each record gives: V gene, J gene, CDR3 protein.

>TRBV6-1|TRBJ1-2
CASSFGGSHGYTF
>TRBV27|TRBJ2-1
CASKLGHYNEQFF
>TRBV3-1|TRBJ1-5
CASSQAPGGVGGTQHF
>TRBV14|TRBJ1-4
CASSASLGTGIGKLFF
>TRBV4-3|TRBJ2-5
CASSQGTAGLQETQYF
>TRBV5-1|TRBJ2-4
CASSLGVAKNIQYF
>TRBV6-2/TRBV6-3|TRBJ2-5
CASSLAGVGKETQYF
>TRBV7-9|TRBJ1-2
CASSLDLSPYGYTF
>TRBV6-5|TRBJ2-2
CASSWGQGLNTGELFF
>TRBV5-1|TRBJ1-1
CASSPDRPNTEAFF
>TRBV6-5|TRBJ2-1
CASSYLRRDEQFF
>TRBV5-1|TRBJ2-3
CASSLRTSGADTQYF
>TRBV4-1|TRBJ2-3
CASSQDPLGQSLDTQYF
>TRBV5-1|TRBJ2-2
CASSFSILAIGELFF
>TRBV9|TRBJ2-3
CASSVGYVGTDTQYF
>TRBV5-1|TRBJ2-5
CASSLLRGSQETQYF
>TRBV20-1|TRBJ1-1
CSASREVRTEAFF